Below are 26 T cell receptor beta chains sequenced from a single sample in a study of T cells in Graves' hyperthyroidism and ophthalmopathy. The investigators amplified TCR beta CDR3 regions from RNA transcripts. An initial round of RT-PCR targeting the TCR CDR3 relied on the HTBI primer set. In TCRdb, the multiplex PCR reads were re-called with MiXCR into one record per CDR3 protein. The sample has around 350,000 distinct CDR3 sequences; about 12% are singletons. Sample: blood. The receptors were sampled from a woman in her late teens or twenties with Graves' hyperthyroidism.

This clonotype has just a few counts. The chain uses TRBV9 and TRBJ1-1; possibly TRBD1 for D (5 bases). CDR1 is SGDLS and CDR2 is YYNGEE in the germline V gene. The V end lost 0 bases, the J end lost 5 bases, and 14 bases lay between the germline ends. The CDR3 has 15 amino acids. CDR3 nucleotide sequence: TGTGCCAGCAGCGTAGATTCAGTAGGGGCGACTGAAGCTTTCTTT. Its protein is CASSVDSVGATEAFF.

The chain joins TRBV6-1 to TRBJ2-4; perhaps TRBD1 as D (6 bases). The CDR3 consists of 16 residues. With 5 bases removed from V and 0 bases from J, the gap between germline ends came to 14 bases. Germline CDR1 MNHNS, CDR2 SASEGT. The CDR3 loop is CASSPSGAVAKNIQYF. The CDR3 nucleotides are TGTGCCAGCAGTCCCTCAGGGGCGGTAGCCAAAAACATTCAGTACTTC.

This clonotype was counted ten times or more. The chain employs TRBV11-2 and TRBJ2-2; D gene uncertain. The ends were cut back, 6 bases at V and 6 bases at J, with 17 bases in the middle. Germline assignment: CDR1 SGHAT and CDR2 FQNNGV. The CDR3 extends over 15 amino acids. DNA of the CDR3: TGTGCCAGCAGTTTGCTGTTCGGGTCGCCCGGGGAGCTGTTTTTT. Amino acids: CASSLLFGSPGELFF.

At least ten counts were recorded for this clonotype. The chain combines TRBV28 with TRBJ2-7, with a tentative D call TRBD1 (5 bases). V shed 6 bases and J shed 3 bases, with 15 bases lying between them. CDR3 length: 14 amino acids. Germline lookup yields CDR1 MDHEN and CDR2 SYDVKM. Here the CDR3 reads CASSPPGLGYEQYF. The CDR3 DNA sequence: TGTGCCAGCAGCCCCCCAGGGTTGGGCTACGAGCAGTACTTC. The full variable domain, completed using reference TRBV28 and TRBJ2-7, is DVKVTQSSRYLVKRTGEKVFLECVQDMDHENMFWYRQDPGLGLRLIYFSYDVKMKEKGDIPEGYSVSREKKERFSLILESASTNQTSMYLCASSPPGLGYEQYFGPGTRLTVT.

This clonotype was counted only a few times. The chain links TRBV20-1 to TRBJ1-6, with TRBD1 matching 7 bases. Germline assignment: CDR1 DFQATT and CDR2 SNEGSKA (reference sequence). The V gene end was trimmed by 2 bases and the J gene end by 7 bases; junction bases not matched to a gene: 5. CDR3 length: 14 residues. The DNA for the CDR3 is TGCAGTGCTAGACCAGGGACAGCCAATTCACCCCTCCACTTT. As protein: CSARPGTANSPLHF.

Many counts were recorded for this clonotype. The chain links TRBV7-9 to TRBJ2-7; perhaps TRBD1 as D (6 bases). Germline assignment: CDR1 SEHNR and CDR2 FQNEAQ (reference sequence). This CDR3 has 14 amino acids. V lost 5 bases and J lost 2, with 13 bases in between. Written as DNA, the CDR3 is TGTGCCAGCAGCCCAGACAGGTTGACCTACGAGCAGTACTTC. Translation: CASSPDRLTYEQYF.

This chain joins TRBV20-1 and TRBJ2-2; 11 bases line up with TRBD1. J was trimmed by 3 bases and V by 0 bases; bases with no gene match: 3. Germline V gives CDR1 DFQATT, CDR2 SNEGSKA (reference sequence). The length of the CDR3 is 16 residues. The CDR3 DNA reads TGCAGTGCTAGAGACGGGGACAGGGGGGACACCGGGGAGCTGTTTTTT. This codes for CSARDGDRGDTGELFF.

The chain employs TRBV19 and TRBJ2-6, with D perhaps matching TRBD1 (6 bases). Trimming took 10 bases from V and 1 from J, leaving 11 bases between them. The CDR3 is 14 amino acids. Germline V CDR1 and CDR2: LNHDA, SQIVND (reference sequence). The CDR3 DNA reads TGTGCCACTCAGGGGCTTTCTGGGGCCAACGTCCTGACTTTC. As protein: CATQGLSGANVLTF.

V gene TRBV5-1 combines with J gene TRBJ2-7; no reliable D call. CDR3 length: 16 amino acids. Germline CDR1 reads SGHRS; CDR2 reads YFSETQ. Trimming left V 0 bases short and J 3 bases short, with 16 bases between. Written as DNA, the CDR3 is TGCGCCAGCAGCTTGGTTCGTGGAGACTCAAACTACGAGCAGTACTTC. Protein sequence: CASSLVRGDSNYEQYF.

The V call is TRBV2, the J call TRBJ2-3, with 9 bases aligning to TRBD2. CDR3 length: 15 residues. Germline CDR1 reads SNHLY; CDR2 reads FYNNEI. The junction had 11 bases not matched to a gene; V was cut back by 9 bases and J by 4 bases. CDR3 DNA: TGTGCCAGTTCGGGACTAGCTTATCGAGCAGATACGCAGTATTTT. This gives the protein CASSGLAYRADTQYF.

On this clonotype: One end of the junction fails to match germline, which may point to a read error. CDR3 DNA: TGCGCCAGCACCTTGAGTAGCGGGGGGGCCGGGGAGCAGTTCTTC. It encodes CASTLSSGGAGEQFF. The chain employs TRBV5-1 and TRBJ2-1, with TRBD2 identical over 11 bases. The CDR3 has 15 residues. CDR1 is SGHRS and CDR2 is YFSETQ in the germline V gene.

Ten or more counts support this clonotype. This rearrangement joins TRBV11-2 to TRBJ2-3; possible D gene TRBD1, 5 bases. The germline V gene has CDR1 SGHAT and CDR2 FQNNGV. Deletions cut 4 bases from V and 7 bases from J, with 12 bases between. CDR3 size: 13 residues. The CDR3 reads CASSSRQGNTQYF. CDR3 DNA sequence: TGTGCCAGCAGCTCACGTCAGGGAAATACGCAGTATTTT.

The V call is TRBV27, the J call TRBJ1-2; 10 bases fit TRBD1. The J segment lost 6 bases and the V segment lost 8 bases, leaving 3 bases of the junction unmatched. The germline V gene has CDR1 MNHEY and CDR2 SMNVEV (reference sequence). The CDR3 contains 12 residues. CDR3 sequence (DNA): TGTGCCAGCCAGGGACAGGGGCATGGCTACACCTTC. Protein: CASQGQGHGYTF.

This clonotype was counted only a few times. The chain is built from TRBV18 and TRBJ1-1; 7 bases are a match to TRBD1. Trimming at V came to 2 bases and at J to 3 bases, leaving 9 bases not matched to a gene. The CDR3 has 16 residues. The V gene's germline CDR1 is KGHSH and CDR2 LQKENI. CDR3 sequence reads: CASSPISPGGDTEAFF. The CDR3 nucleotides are TGTGCCAGCTCACCAATTTCCCCAGGGGGGGACACTGAAGCTTTCTTT.

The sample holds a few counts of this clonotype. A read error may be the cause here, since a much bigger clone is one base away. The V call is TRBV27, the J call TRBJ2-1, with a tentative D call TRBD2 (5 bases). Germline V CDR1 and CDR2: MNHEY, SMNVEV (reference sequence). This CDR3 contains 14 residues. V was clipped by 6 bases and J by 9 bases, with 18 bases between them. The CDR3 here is CASRPSGEGSEQFF. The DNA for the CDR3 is TGTGCCAGCAGGCCCTCCGGGGAAGGGAGTGAGCAGTTCTTC.

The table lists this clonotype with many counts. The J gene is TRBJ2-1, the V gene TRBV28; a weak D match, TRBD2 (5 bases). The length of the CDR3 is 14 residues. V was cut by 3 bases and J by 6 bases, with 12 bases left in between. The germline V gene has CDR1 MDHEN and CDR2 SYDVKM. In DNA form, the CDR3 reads TGTGCCAGCAGTTTTAATAGGGCGGGCAATGAGCAGTTCTTC. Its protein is CASSFNRAGNEQFF.

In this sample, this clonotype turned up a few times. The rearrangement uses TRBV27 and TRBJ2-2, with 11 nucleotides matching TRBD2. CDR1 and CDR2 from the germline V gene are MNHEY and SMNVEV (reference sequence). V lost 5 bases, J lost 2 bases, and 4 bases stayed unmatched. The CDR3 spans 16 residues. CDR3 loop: CASSPSGRTNTGELFF. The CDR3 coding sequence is TGTGCCAGCAGTCCTAGCGGGAGGACCAACACCGGGGAGCTGTTTTTT.

The CDR3 loop reads CASSLAGLTYF. DNA for the CDR3: TGTGCCAGCAGCCTAGCGGGTCTTACGTACTTC. The chain employs TRBV6-2 or TRBV6-3 and TRBJ2-4; the match to TRBD2 covers 8 bases. The CDR3 has 11 residues. Germline V gives CDR1 MNHEY, CDR2 SVGEGT. The junction had 7 bases not matched to a gene; V was cut back by 6 bases and J by 15 bases.

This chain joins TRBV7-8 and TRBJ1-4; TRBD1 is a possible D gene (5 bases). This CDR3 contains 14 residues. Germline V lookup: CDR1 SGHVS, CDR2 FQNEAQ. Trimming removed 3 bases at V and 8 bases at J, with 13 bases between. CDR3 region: CASSFRDPGEKLFF. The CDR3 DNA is TGTGCCAGCAGCTTCAGGGACCCAGGAGAAAAACTGTTTTTT.

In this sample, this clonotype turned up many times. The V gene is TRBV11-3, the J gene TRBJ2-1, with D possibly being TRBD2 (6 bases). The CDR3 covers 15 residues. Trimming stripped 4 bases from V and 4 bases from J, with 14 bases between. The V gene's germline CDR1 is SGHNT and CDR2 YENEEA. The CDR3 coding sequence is TGTGCCAGCAGCTCGCGGGGATCCGAGTACAATGAGCAGTTCTTC. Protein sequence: CASSSRGSEYNEQFF.

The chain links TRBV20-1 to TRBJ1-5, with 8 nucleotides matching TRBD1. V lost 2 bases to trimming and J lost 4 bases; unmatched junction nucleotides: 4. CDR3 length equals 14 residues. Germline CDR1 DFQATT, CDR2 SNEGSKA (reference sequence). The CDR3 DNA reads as TGCAGTGCTAGACCAGGGGGCCGAAATCAGCCCCAGCATTTT. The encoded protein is CSARPGGRNQPQHF.

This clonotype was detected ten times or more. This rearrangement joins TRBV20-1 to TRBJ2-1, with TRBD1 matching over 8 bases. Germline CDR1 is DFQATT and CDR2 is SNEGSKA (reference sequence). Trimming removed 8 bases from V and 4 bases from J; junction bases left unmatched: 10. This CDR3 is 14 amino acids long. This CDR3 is CSLDLGQVYNEQFF. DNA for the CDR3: TGCAGTCTCGATTTGGGACAGGTTTACAATGAGCAGTTCTTC.

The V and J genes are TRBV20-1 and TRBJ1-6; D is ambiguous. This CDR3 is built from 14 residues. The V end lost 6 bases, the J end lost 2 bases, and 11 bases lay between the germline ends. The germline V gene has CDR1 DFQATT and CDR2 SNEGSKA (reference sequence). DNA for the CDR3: TGCAGTGCCGATGACCCGGCCTATAATTCACCCCTCCACTTT. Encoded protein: CSADDPAYNSPLHF.

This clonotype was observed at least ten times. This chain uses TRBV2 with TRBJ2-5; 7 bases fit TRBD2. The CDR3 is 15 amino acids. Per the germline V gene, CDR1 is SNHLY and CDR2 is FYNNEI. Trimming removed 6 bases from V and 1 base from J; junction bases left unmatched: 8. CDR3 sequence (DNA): TGTGCCAGCAGCGATATAGGCGGGAGCCAAGAGACCCAGTACTTC. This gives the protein CASSDIGGSQETQYF.

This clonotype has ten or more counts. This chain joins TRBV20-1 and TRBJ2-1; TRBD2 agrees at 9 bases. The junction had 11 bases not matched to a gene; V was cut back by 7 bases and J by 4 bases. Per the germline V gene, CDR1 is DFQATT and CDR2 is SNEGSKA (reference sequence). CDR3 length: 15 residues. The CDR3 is CSGEWREGRYNEQFF. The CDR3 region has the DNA TGCAGTGGGGAATGGCGGGAGGGCCGGTACAATGAGCAGTTCTTC.

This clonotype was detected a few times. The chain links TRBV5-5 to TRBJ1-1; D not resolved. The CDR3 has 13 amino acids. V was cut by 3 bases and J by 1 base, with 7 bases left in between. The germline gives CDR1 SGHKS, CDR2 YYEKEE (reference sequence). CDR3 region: CASSWSGNTEAFF. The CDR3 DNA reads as TGTGCCAGCAGCTGGAGCGGGAACACTGAAGCTTTCTTT.